A selection of T cell receptor beta chains follows, all from one sample in a study of early T cells in non-severe SARS-CoV-2 infection. Via MiXCR, TCRdb re-called the 5' RACE reads, giving one row per CDR3 protein. The repertoire holds 55,000 to 70,000 distinct CDR3 sequences, around 12% seen once, with 0.95% to 1.5% in the top ten. The source material was whole blood, sampled at baseline. The receptors here all came from an adult who was a healthcare worker with PCR-confirmed SARS-CoV-2 infection or an uninfected control (not recorded which). The donor label of this sample is uncertain. CDR3s include the opening cysteine and the closing phenylalanine or tryptophan. Each record gives: D gene, clone size, J gene, CDR3 length, V gene, CDR3 DNA, CDR3 protein. The D gene is left open where the match is weak. A clone size is listed for some rows: how often the clone was seen (once, few, many), or a class if it is expanded.

d_call: .
clone_size: few
j_call: TRBJ1-2
cdr3_length: 15
v_call: TRBV4-1
cdr3_nt: TGCGCCAGCAGCCAAGACATAACCGCTCACTATGGCTACACCTTC
cdr3_aa: CASSQDITAHYGYTF

d_call: TRBD1
clone_size: .
j_call: TRBJ2-3
cdr3_length: 13
v_call: TRBV29-1
cdr3_nt: TGCAGCGGGGGGACAGGAGGGACAGATACGCAGTATTTT
cdr3_aa: CSGGTGGTDTQYF

d_call: TRBD2
clone_size: many
j_call: TRBJ2-3
cdr3_length: 15
v_call: TRBV7-9
cdr3_nt: TGTGCCAGCAGCTTGCAACTAGCGGGGGCAGATACGCAGTATTTT
cdr3_aa: CASSLQLAGADTQYF

d_call: .
clone_size: few
j_call: TRBJ2-1
cdr3_length: 12
v_call: TRBV20-1
cdr3_nt: TGCAGTGCTAGACCGCAGGGCAATGAGCAGTTCTTC
cdr3_aa: CSARPQGNEQFF

d_call: .
clone_size: few
j_call: TRBJ1-6
cdr3_length: 12
v_call: TRBV6-1
cdr3_nt: TGTGCCAGCAGTGAAACGGGGCCACCCCTCCACTTT
cdr3_aa: CASSETGPPLHF

d_call: .
clone_size: many
j_call: TRBJ1-1
cdr3_length: 16
v_call: TRBV20-1
cdr3_nt: TGCAGTGCTAGAGATTTGTGGGTCAGGGAGAACACTGAAGCTTTCTTT
cdr3_aa: CSARDLWVRENTEAFF

d_call: .
clone_size: many
j_call: TRBJ1-1
cdr3_length: 15
v_call: TRBV6-1
cdr3_nt: TGTGCCAGCACTAAAGGGGCCGGATCGAACACTGAAGCTTTCTTT
cdr3_aa: CASTKGAGSNTEAFF

d_call: TRBD1
clone_size: .
j_call: TRBJ1-5
cdr3_length: 15
v_call: TRBV4-1
cdr3_nt: TGCGCCAGCAGCCAATCCGGGACAGGGTATCAGCCCCAGCATTTT
cdr3_aa: CASSQSGTGYQPQHF

d_call: .
clone_size: many
j_call: TRBJ2-3
cdr3_length: 12
v_call: TRBV13
cdr3_nt: TGTGCCAGCAGCTTCGGGTCAGATACGCAGTATTTT
cdr3_aa: CASSFGSDTQYF

d_call: TRBD1
clone_size: few
j_call: TRBJ1-5
cdr3_length: 16
v_call: TRBV3-1
cdr3_nt: TGTGCCAGCAGCCAAGAAAGGGGGCTTAACAATCAGCCCCAGCATTTT
cdr3_aa: CASSQERGLNNQPQHF

d_call: TRBD2
clone_size: many
j_call: TRBJ2-2
cdr3_length: 17
v_call: TRBV9
cdr3_nt: TGTGCCAGCAGCGTAGTTAGCGGGGGGCTGAACACCGGGGAGCTGTTTTTT
cdr3_aa: CASSVVSGGLNTGELFF

d_call: .
clone_size: .
j_call: TRBJ1-1
cdr3_length: 13
v_call: TRBV18
cdr3_nt: TGTGCCAGCTCACCAAGACAGATCACTGAAGCTTTCTTT
cdr3_aa: CASSPRQITEAFF

d_call: TRBD2
clone_size: .
j_call: TRBJ2-5
cdr3_length: 15
v_call: TRBV3-1
cdr3_nt: TGTGCCAGCAGCTTTTTAGCGGGGGGACAAGAGACCCAGTACTTC
cdr3_aa: CASSFLAGGQETQYF

d_call: .
clone_size: few
j_call: TRBJ1-4
cdr3_length: 14
v_call: TRBV19
cdr3_nt: TGTGCCAGTTCCTCCTATGCAACTAATGAAAAACTGTTTTTT
cdr3_aa: CASSSYATNEKLFF

d_call: TRBD1
clone_size: many
j_call: TRBJ2-1
cdr3_length: 14
v_call: TRBV24-1
cdr3_nt: TGTGCCACCAGTGACCCAACCAGGGGGAATGAGCAGTTCTTC
cdr3_aa: CATSDPTRGNEQFF

d_call: TRBD1
clone_size: many
j_call: TRBJ1-2
cdr3_length: 17
v_call: TRBV7-9
cdr3_nt: TGTGCCAGCAGCTTATTATACCCCGGGACAGGGATTGATGGCTACACCTTC
cdr3_aa: CASSLLYPGTGIDGYTF

d_call: .
clone_size: many
j_call: TRBJ2-3
cdr3_length: 16
v_call: TRBV6-6
cdr3_nt: TGTGCCAGCAGTTACTCAGGAGGGGGCCGGACAGATACGCAGTATTTT
cdr3_aa: CASSYSGGGRTDTQYF

d_call: .
clone_size: .
j_call: TRBJ1-5
cdr3_length: 12
v_call: TRBV29-1
cdr3_nt: TGCAGTGCAGGATATCAGAATCAGCCCCAGCATTTT
cdr3_aa: CSAGYQNQPQHF

d_call: .
clone_size: .
j_call: TRBJ2-5
cdr3_length: 16
v_call: TRBV4-1
cdr3_nt: TGCGCCAGCAGCTCACACGAAAGAGGGGGACAAGAGACCCAGTACTTC
cdr3_aa: CASSSHERGGQETQYF

d_call: .
clone_size: few
j_call: TRBJ2-1
cdr3_length: 14
v_call: TRBV5-1
cdr3_nt: TGCGCCAGCAGCTTGTCGGGGTCGTACAATGAGCAGTTCTTC
cdr3_aa: CASSLSGSYNEQFF

d_call: TRBD1
clone_size: few
j_call: TRBJ2-3
cdr3_length: 14
v_call: TRBV5-1
cdr3_nt: TGCGCCAGCAGCTTGGGGACAGGGCCAGATACGCAGTATTTT
cdr3_aa: CASSLGTGPDTQYF

d_call: .
clone_size: .
j_call: TRBJ1-1
cdr3_length: 14
v_call: TRBV18
cdr3_nt: TGTGCCAGCTCACCGTACACGCTGAACACTGAAGCTTTCTTT
cdr3_aa: CASSPYTLNTEAFF

d_call: .
clone_size: .
j_call: TRBJ1-1
cdr3_length: 17
v_call: TRBV12-2
cdr3_nt: TGTGCAAGTCGCCCTAGGGAAGGAGGGGGCGAGGTCACTGAAGCTTTCTTT
cdr3_aa: CASRPREGGGEVTEAFF

d_call: TRBD1
clone_size: few
j_call: TRBJ2-3
cdr3_length: 12
v_call: TRBV29-1
cdr3_nt: TGCAGCGTAGGGGACAGGCCAGATACGCAGTATTTT
cdr3_aa: CSVGDRPDTQYF

d_call: TRBD2
clone_size: few
j_call: TRBJ2-3
cdr3_length: 14
v_call: TRBV20-1
cdr3_nt: TGCAGTACCCGGCAAGCGGGGACCACAGATACGCAGTATTTT
cdr3_aa: CSTRQAGTTDTQYF

d_call: .
clone_size: few
j_call: TRBJ1-4
cdr3_length: 16
v_call: TRBV20-1
cdr3_nt: TGCAGTGCTAGAGAGGAGTTGAGAGGGGCATGGGAAAAACTGTTTTTT
cdr3_aa: CSAREELRGAWEKLFF

d_call: .
clone_size: .
j_call: TRBJ1-5
cdr3_length: 13
v_call: TRBV5-1
cdr3_nt: TGCGCCAGCAGGCTTCACGACAATCAGCCCCAGCATTTT
cdr3_aa: CASRLHDNQPQHF

d_call: TRBD1
clone_size: many
j_call: TRBJ1-5
cdr3_length: 15
v_call: TRBV12-3/TRBV12-4
cdr3_nt: TGTGCCAGCAGTTTCGGACAGGGGGGCAATCAGCCCCAGCATTTT
cdr3_aa: CASSFGQGGNQPQHF

d_call: .
clone_size: .
j_call: TRBJ2-1
cdr3_length: 13
v_call: TRBV2
cdr3_nt: TGTGCCAGCAGTGACACAGGGTACAATGAGCAGTTCTTC
cdr3_aa: CASSDTGYNEQFF

d_call: TRBD2
clone_size: many
j_call: TRBJ2-1
cdr3_length: 18
v_call: TRBV12-3/TRBV12-4
cdr3_nt: TGTGCCAGCACCCAGGGACTAGCGGGGGGAACGATCTACAATGAGCAGTTCTTC
cdr3_aa: CASTQGLAGGTIYNEQFF

d_call: TRBD1
clone_size: .
j_call: TRBJ1-5
cdr3_length: 15
v_call: TRBV30
cdr3_nt: TGTGCCTGGAGCCCGGACAGGTTGCGCAATCAGCCCCAGCATTTT
cdr3_aa: CAWSPDRLRNQPQHF

d_call: .
clone_size: .
j_call: TRBJ2-5
cdr3_length: 15
v_call: TRBV10-2
cdr3_nt: TGCGCCAGCAGTGACCAATATGGGATAAGGGAGACCCAGTACTTC
cdr3_aa: CASSDQYGIRETQYF

d_call: .
clone_size: few
j_call: TRBJ2-2
cdr3_length: 14
v_call: TRBV20-1
cdr3_nt: TGCAGTGCTCCCGGGGATCCGAACACCGGGGAGCTGTTTTTT
cdr3_aa: CSAPGDPNTGELFF

d_call: .
clone_size: .
j_call: TRBJ1-1
cdr3_length: 13
v_call: TRBV5-1
cdr3_nt: TGCGCCAGCAGAAAGGACGGGTCCTCTGAAGCTTTCTTT
cdr3_aa: CASRKDGSSEAFF

d_call: TRBD1
clone_size: many
j_call: TRBJ1-6
cdr3_length: 14
v_call: TRBV20-1
cdr3_nt: TGCAGTGCCAAACAGACAGGGGAAGGATCACCCCTCCACTTT
cdr3_aa: CSAKQTGEGSPLHF

d_call: TRBD2
clone_size: many
j_call: TRBJ2-3
cdr3_length: 15
v_call: TRBV7-2
cdr3_nt: TGTGCCAGCAGCTTAGGGGGACTATTCACAGATACGCAGTATTTT
cdr3_aa: CASSLGGLFTDTQYF

d_call: .
clone_size: few
j_call: TRBJ1-1
cdr3_length: 13
v_call: TRBV6-9
cdr3_nt: TGTGCCAGCAGTTTCCTTAATCGGACGAAGGCTTTCTTT
cdr3_aa: CASSFLNRTKAFF

d_call: .
clone_size: .
j_call: TRBJ1-1
cdr3_length: 13
v_call: TRBV19
cdr3_nt: TGTGCCAGTAGTCCACGGGTCGATACTGAAGCTTTCTTT
cdr3_aa: CASSPRVDTEAFF

d_call: .
clone_size: .
j_call: TRBJ2-5
cdr3_length: 16
v_call: TRBV4-2
cdr3_nt: TGTGCCAGCAGCCGAATGAGCGGGGACAACCAAGAGACCCAGTACTTC
cdr3_aa: CASSRMSGDNQETQYF

d_call: .
clone_size: .
j_call: TRBJ1-2
cdr3_length: 13
v_call: TRBV7-2
cdr3_nt: TGTGCCAGCAGCTCAGACAGGATGGATGGCTACACCTTC
cdr3_aa: CASSSDRMDGYTF

d_call: .
clone_size: .
j_call: TRBJ1-5
cdr3_length: 14
v_call: TRBV5-1
cdr3_nt: TGCGCCAGCAGCTTGGAGCCTAGCAATCAGCCCCAGCATTTT
cdr3_aa: CASSLEPSNQPQHF

d_call: .
clone_size: .
j_call: TRBJ2-1
cdr3_length: 15
v_call: TRBV7-6
cdr3_nt: TGTGCCAGCAGCTTAGGATGGAGCTTTTACAATGAGCAGTTCTTC
cdr3_aa: CASSLGWSFYNEQFF

d_call: .
clone_size: few
j_call: TRBJ2-3
cdr3_length: 15
v_call: TRBV3-1
cdr3_nt: TGTGCCAGCAGCCTACGGTTGGGGCGCACAGATACGCAGTATTTT
cdr3_aa: CASSLRLGRTDTQYF

d_call: .
clone_size: .
j_call: TRBJ2-5
cdr3_length: 12
v_call: TRBV2
cdr3_nt: TGTGCCAGCAGTGAAGCGCTCAGGGCCCAGTACTTC
cdr3_aa: CASSEALRAQYF

d_call: .
clone_size: many
j_call: TRBJ1-5
cdr3_length: 13
v_call: TRBV2
cdr3_nt: TGTGCCAGCAGTGGGGACAGCAATCAGCCCCAGCATTTT
cdr3_aa: CASSGDSNQPQHF

d_call: .
clone_size: .
j_call: TRBJ1-1
cdr3_length: 14
v_call: TRBV18
cdr3_nt: TGTGCCAGCTCACCGCCGGGACCTAACACTGAAGCTTTCTTT
cdr3_aa: CASSPPGPNTEAFF

d_call: .
clone_size: .
j_call: TRBJ2-3
cdr3_length: 14
v_call: TRBV20-1
cdr3_nt: TGCAGTGCTAGAAACACAGAGGGCACAGATACGCAGTATTTT
cdr3_aa: CSARNTEGTDTQYF

d_call: .
clone_size: few
j_call: TRBJ2-5
cdr3_length: 15
v_call: TRBV7-3
cdr3_nt: TGTGCCAGCAGCCCAGGGTACAGACAAGGAGAGACCCAGTACTTC
cdr3_aa: CASSPGYRQGETQYF

d_call: .
clone_size: .
j_call: TRBJ1-5
cdr3_length: 12
v_call: TRBV6-1
cdr3_nt: TGTGCCACGCTGGACGCTGATCAGCCCCAGCATTTT
cdr3_aa: CATLDADQPQHF

d_call: .
clone_size: many
j_call: TRBJ2-5
cdr3_length: 14
v_call: TRBV18
cdr3_nt: TGTGCCAGCTCACCACCGAGAGCAGAAGAGACCCAGTACTTC
cdr3_aa: CASSPPRAEETQYF

d_call: TRBD1
clone_size: .
j_call: TRBJ2-5
cdr3_length: 14
v_call: TRBV6-1
cdr3_nt: TGTGCCAGCAGTGTCGGACAGGGTGGCGCGACCCAGTACTTC
cdr3_aa: CASSVGQGGATQYF

d_call: .
clone_size: many
j_call: TRBJ1-5
cdr3_length: 15
v_call: TRBV9
cdr3_nt: TGTGCCAGCAGCCAAGACAGCTATAGCAATCAGCCCCAGCATTTT
cdr3_aa: CASSQDSYSNQPQHF

d_call: .
clone_size: few
j_call: TRBJ2-2
cdr3_length: 13
v_call: TRBV6-2/TRBV6-3
cdr3_nt: TGTGCCAGCAGTCACGGAGGTACCGGGGAGCTGTTTTTT
cdr3_aa: CASSHGGTGELFF

d_call: .
clone_size: many
j_call: TRBJ1-6
cdr3_length: 13
v_call: TRBV12-3/TRBV12-4
cdr3_nt: TGTGCCAGCAGTTTGAGGACGGCTGAGGAGTTCCACTTT
cdr3_aa: CASSLRTAEEFHF